This paragraph covers one TCR beta chain sequence. Its specificity is not known. The CDR3 totals 12 residues. Germline V gene sequence: CDR1 ENHRY, CDR2 SYGVKD. V was pared by 3 bases and J by 6 bases, with 6 bases between. These data originate in a study of cytomegalovirus exposure and HLA in healthy donors. Study overall: The same platform was used for the roughly 130 validation repertoires and the approximately 670 first-cohort repertoires, a later analysis reported.

Study observations and caveats: The tendency of first-cohort TCR clusters to co-occur in the 120 or so validation repertoires emerged from a later analysis. Cytomegalovirus association was listed for roughly 160 TCR beta chains. A few CMV-associated chains were confirmed in vitro to be specific for CMV antigens.

Produced via immunoSEQ multiplex PCR; TCRdb's table is partial and in-frame only. The table has 120,000 or so clones, roughly nine tenths seen once; the top ten hold roughly 2%. The material sequenced was PBMCs. The TCR was taken from a woman aged 18-29 years in good health and CMV-seronegative. The genes are TRBV10-3 and TRBJ2-4; TRBD1 might be the D (5 bases). In DNA form, the CDR3 reads TGTGCCATCAGTGACGACAGAAACATTCAGTACTTC. Its translation: CAISDDRNIQYF.